These 20 T cell receptor beta chains were all obtained from the same sample, sequenced in a study of T cell responses to AZD1222 COVID-19 vaccine. Some clones are missing from TCRdb's copy, which holds only in-frame ones; the method was immunoSEQ multiplex PCR. The table lists some 120,000 clones, 85% to 95% of them singletons. Sequenced material: peripheral blood, taken on day 0 of AZD1222 vaccination. These receptors were collected from an adult in good health.

The gene calls are TRBV2 and TRBJ2-7, with 10 nucleotides matching TRBD2. Looked up from germline, CDR1 is SNHLY and CDR2 is FYNNEI. The CDR3 is 14 residues long. After removal of 5 bases from V and 6 bases from J, the junction contained 7 bases not matched to a gene. The CDR3 coding sequence is TGTGCCAGCAGTAGCGGGAGGGAATATTCCGAGCAGTACTTC. Protein: CASSSGREYSEQYF.

This clone was seen a single time. This chain links TRBV5-1 with TRBJ2-5; possibly TRBD1 for D (6 bases). The germline gives CDR1 SGHRS, CDR2 YFSETQ. The ends were cut back, 2 bases at V and 1 base at J, with 9 bases in the middle. The CDR3 sequence is 14 residues long. DNA of the CDR3: TGCGCCAGCAGCTTTCCGGACAGCCAAGAGACCCAGTACTTC. Protein: CASSFPDSQETQYF.

This clone showed up just a few times. This chain connects TRBV14 to TRBJ2-2, with TRBD1 as a possible D gene (8 bases). V lost 4 bases and J 6 bases, leaving 15 bases between the germline ends. CDR1 and CDR2 from the germline V gene are SGHDN and FVKESK. This CDR3 has 15 amino acids. CDR3 in amino acids: CASSPWTGRAGELFF. CDR3 DNA sequence: TGTGCCAGCAGCCCGTGGACAGGGAGGGCCGGGGAGCTGTTTTTT.

The genes are TRBV21-1 and TRBJ2-3; the table's D gene call, TRBD1, was not cross checked with the DNA. TRBV21-1 is flagged as a pseudogene. This CDR3 comprises 15 residues. The CDR3 DNA is TGTGCCAGCAGCAAAGAAGGGGGAGAAGAAGATACGCAGTATTTT. Residues: CASSKEGGEEDTQYF.

Points on this clone: Relative to the germline gene, one junction end is altered; a read error may explain this. V and J are TRBV4-2 and TRBJ1-1; maybe TRBD1 (6 bases). CDR1 is LGHNA, CDR2 YNFKEQ, per germline. CDR3 size: 18 residues. CDR3 DNA: TGTGCCAGCAGACAAGGGATACGGGGGCGCCCGGGTAACACTGAAGCTTTCTTT. The encoded protein is CASRQGIRGRPGNTEAFF.

The chain is built from TRBV6-6 and TRBJ2-2; D is possibly TRBD2 (5 bases). Between the trimmed V and J ends, which lost 7 bases and 3 bases, there was a span of 15 bases. CDR3 length: 15 amino acids. Germline CDR1 is MNHNY and CDR2 is SVGAGI (reference sequence). In nucleotides, the CDR3 is TGTGCCAGCACGAGGCTCCCGCGGGACACCGGGGAGCTGTTTTTT. Residues: CASTRLPRDTGELFF.

J is TRBJ1-6 and V is TRBV5-4; 12 bases are a match to TRBD1. Germline V gene data show CDR1 as SGHNT and CDR2 as YYREEE (reference sequence). The CDR3 is 14 amino acids. Trimming removed 4 bases from V and 10 bases from J; junction bases left unmatched: 3. The CDR3: CASSLGQGASPLHF. DNA for the CDR3: TGTGCCAGCAGCCTGGGACAGGGGGCCTCACCCCTCCACTTT.

The chain combines TRBV6-2 or TRBV6-3 with TRBJ2-7; 10 nucleotides line up with TRBD2. J lost 2 bases, V lost 4 bases, and 5 bases had no gene match. Looked up from germline, CDR1 is MNHEY and CDR2 is SVGEGT. The CDR3 loop spans 15 amino acids. This CDR3 is CASSFLAGGAYEQYF. CDR3 in DNA: TGTGCCAGCAGTTTCTTAGCGGGAGGTGCCTACGAGCAGTACTTC.

The chain joins TRBV7-2 to TRBJ2-1, with D unclear. The V end lost 3 bases, the J end lost 0 bases, and 6 bases lay between the germline ends. Germline V lookup: CDR1 SGHTA, CDR2 FQGNSA. The CDR3 consists of 14 residues. Here the CDR3 DNA reads TGTGCCAGCAGCTTGGTGAGCTCCTACAATGAGCAGTTCTTC. This encodes CASSLVSSYNEQFF.

V is TRBV19 and J is TRBJ1-2, with D unclear. In germline, CDR1 is LNHDA, CDR2 SQIVND (reference sequence). The CDR3 length is 14 residues. Trimming took off 3 bases at V and 6 bases at J, with 14 bases between the two ends. The CDR3 protein is CASSMREFENGYTF. DNA of the CDR3: TGTGCCAGTAGTATGAGGGAATTTGAGAATGGCTACACCTTC.

The rearrangement uses TRBV28 and TRBJ2-1; 11 bases agree with TRBD2. V lost 7 bases to trimming and J lost 1 base; unmatched junction nucleotides: 3. The CDR3 length is 15 residues. CDR1 and CDR2 (germline): MDHEN, SYDVKM. The CDR3 spells CASNLAGGSYNEQFF. The CDR3 DNA is TGTGCCAGCAACCTAGCGGGGGGTTCCTACAATGAGCAGTTCTTC.

The V gene is TRBV5-1, the J gene TRBJ1-1; TRBD1 is a possible D gene (5 bases). Germline CDR1 and CDR2: SGHRS and YFSETQ. The CDR3 contains 14 residues. The V and J ends lost 4 bases and 1 base respectively, with 11 bases between them. The CDR3 loop reads CASSRLQGNTEAFF. CDR3 in DNA: TGCGCCAGCAGCAGGTTGCAGGGGAACACTGAAGCTTTCTTT.

This clone was observed once. The gene calls are TRBV7-9 and TRBJ2-3; no reliable D call. The germline CDR1 and CDR2 sequences are SEHNR and FQNEAQ (reference sequence). Trimming took 5 bases from V and 2 from J, leaving 17 bases between them. There are 16 residues in the CDR3. As DNA, the CDR3 is TGTGCCAGCAGCCCCCGAGAGGACCGATACACAGATACGCAGTATTTT. Its protein product is CASSPREDRYTDTQYF.

V and J are TRBV28 and TRBJ1-1; no clear D gene. Trimming removed 5 bases at V and 4 bases at J, with 17 bases between. The germline gives CDR1 MDHEN, CDR2 SYDVKM. The CDR3 runs 15 residues. The CDR3 DNA follows: TGTGCCAGCAGTCCAATCGGGGAGGGCGGCACTGAAGCTTTCTTT. Protein product: CASSPIGEGGTEAFF.

The chain links TRBV7-9 to TRBJ2-7; a possible D gene is TRBD1 (5 bases). Germline CDR1 SEHNR, CDR2 FQNEAQ (reference sequence). The CDR3 extends over 14 amino acids. V dropped 5 bases and J dropped 2 bases, with 13 bases sitting between them. The CDR3 coding sequence is TGTGCCAGCAGCGTCGACAGTGTCCCCTACGAGCAGTACTTC. It is translated as CASSVDSVPYEQYF. The full variable domain, completed using reference TRBV7-9 and TRBJ2-7, is DTGVSQNPRHKITKRGQNVTFRCDPISEHNRLYWYRQTLGQGPEFLTYFQNEAQLEKSRLLSDRFSAERPKGSFSTLEIQRTEQGDSAMYLCASSVDSVPYEQYFGPGTRLTVT.

The V and J genes are TRBV10-1 and TRBJ2-7; D unresolved. There are 13 residues in the CDR3. CDR1 is WNHNN, CDR2 SYGVQD, per germline (reference sequence). The V end lost 5 bases, the J end lost 3 bases, and 11 bases lay between the germline ends. Here the CDR3 DNA reads TGCGCCAGCAGTTCCAAACTAATCTACGAGCAGTACTTC. It encodes CASSSKLIYEQYF.

CDR3: CACLNTEAFF. CDR3 sequence (DNA): TGTGCCTGCCTCAACACTGAAGCTTTCTTT. The chain is built from TRBV30 and TRBJ1-1, with D uncertain. Germline CDR1 GTSNPN, CDR2 SVGIG (reference sequence). Trimming pared 6 bases from V and 2 bases from J, leaving 4 bases between. This CDR3 has 10 amino acids.

V gene TRBV7-9 combines with J gene TRBJ1-1, with D unclear. Trimming cost V 1 base and J 0 bases, with 6 bases left between them. The CDR3 spans 14 residues. Germline lookup yields CDR1 SEHNR and CDR2 FQNEAQ (reference sequence). CDR3 DNA sequence: TGTGCCAGCAGCTTAGGAGGGATGAACACTGAAGCTTTCTTT. Translating gives CASSLGGMNTEAFF.

The chain combines TRBV7-9 with TRBJ2-1; the D gene is possibly TRBD2 (5 bases). CDR3 length: 14 amino acids. Deletions cut 3 bases from V and 5 bases from J, with 11 bases between. Germline V CDR1 and CDR2: SEHNR, FQNEAQ (reference sequence). CDR3 DNA sequence: TGTGCCAGCAGCTTTGGCACAGCGGACAATGAGCAGTTCTTC. Its translation: CASSFGTADNEQFF.

The V gene is TRBV4-1, the J gene TRBJ1-2; D is undetermined. V was shortened by 2 bases and J by 4 bases, with 23 bases between the two germline ends. The germline CDR1 and CDR2 sequences are MGHRA and YSYEKL. The length of the CDR3 is 18 residues. The chain's CDR3 is CASSQTYFQTARGYGYTF. The CDR3 DNA sequence: TGCGCCAGCAGCCAAACTTACTTTCAGACGGCAAGAGGCTATGGCTACACCTTC.